This TCR beta chain was sequenced during a study of Graves' ophthalmopathy and Graves' hyperthyroidism. A note on this clonotype: A single base separates this from a much larger clone, so it may be a read error.

CDR3 regions of TCR beta were amplified from RNA transcripts. Following a first-round RT-PCR that used HTBI primers, a second-round multiplex PCR was carried out. TCRdb reprocessed the multiplex PCR reads with MiXCR, giving one entry per CDR3 protein. The sample includes over a million distinct CDR3 sequences, about two fifths of them seen just once. Clinicians made diagnoses from clinical symptoms, serum thyroxine, TRAb, thyroid ultrasound and orbital computed tomography. This CDR3 region has 13 residues. Germline lookup yields CDR1 SQVTM and CDR2 ANQGSEA. Sequencing used peripheral blood or thyroid tissue (not recorded which). The sequence was obtained from an adult man with Graves' hyperthyroidism. The V call is TRBV29-1, the J call TRBJ2-2; D may be TRBD2 (6 bases). The CDR3 coding sequence is TGCAGCGTTGGACTAGGCGCTGCCGGGGGGCTGTTTTTT. Its translation: CSVGLGAAGGLFF.